This section outlines one T cell receptor (beta chain) sequence together with its context. The sample belongs to a study of Graves' ophthalmopathy and Graves' hyperthyroidism. Amplified material comprised TCR beta CDR3 regions derived from RNA transcripts. The first round was an RT-PCR with HTBI primers, and the second round was a multiplex PCR. MiXCR, run by TCRdb on the multiplex PCR reads, gives a single entry per CDR3 protein. The data contain 650,000 to 800,000 distinct CDR3 sequences, more than 40% of them singletons. The clonotype comes from an adult man with Graves' ophthalmopathy. Sequencing input: peripheral blood.

DNA of the CDR3: TGTGCCACCAGCCGCGCGGGGAGCTCTGGGGCCAACGTCCTGACTTTC. As protein: CATSRAGSSGANVLTF. This chain links TRBV15 with TRBJ2-6; weak D call: TRBD2 (6 bases). V was clipped by 5 bases and J by 0 bases, with 11 bases between them. Per germline, CDR1 LNHNV and CDR2 YYDKDF (reference sequence). The CDR3 is 16 residues long.